This T cell receptor (beta chain) is from a study of T cell responses to AZD1222 COVID-19 vaccine. Study summary: Second-dose schedules of about 4 or about 12 weeks were combined.

Findings and caveats of the study: Targets within unmutated variant regions were reportedly found for nearly half of spike-specific TCRs. Two doses of AZD1222 preceded a rise in Spike-specific TCR breadth and depth. Clonal diversity was possibly underestimated; the donors were predominantly white British and more often female.

Assay used: immunoSEQ multiplex PCR; TCRdb lists only in-frame clones, some missing. The table shows 75,000 to 95,000 clones, with more than 90% occurring only once. The germline V gene encodes CDR1 SEHNR and CDR2 FQNEAQ (reference sequence). The CDR3 has 16 amino acids. V shed 5 bases and J 9 bases; nucleotides not matched to a gene: 9. A note on this clone: The antigen is not known.

Sequences were derived from peripheral blood, sampled on day 0 of AZD1222 vaccination. The sequence came from an adult in good health. The rearrangement links TRBV7-9 to TRBJ2-1; 14 bases agree with TRBD2. The CDR3 DNA reads as TGTGCCAGCAGCCGGGGACTAGCGGGAGAACGGGGTGAGCAGTTCTTC. Protein product: CASSRGLAGERGEQFF.